This T cell receptor (beta chain) was recorded in a study of T cell responses to AZD1222 COVID-19 vaccine. General study findings and limits: Baseline antibody screening turned up just a handful of seropositive AZD1222 recipients. There were vaccine-associated CD4 TCRs across spike, dominant at 160-218 and 743-854. In all cases, repertoires were sampled only after the peak T cell response.

Germline assignment: CDR1 MDHEN and CDR2 SYDVKM. V lost 4 bases, J lost 2 bases, and 11 bases lay in between. The CDR3 has 14 residues. For this clone: The antigen is unknown.

Pooled in the analysis were second doses at about 4 or about 12 weeks. This table comes from immunoSEQ multiplex PCR, and its TCRdb copy is limited to in-frame clones, with some not included. In the table there are over 110,000 clones, 85% to 90% of which are singletons. This rearrangement joins TRBV28 to TRBJ2-5, with a tentative D call TRBD1 (6 bases). This TCR came from an adult who received the AZD1222 COVID-19 vaccine. The input for sequencing was peripheral blood, taken 28 days after the second AZD1222 dose. CDR3 loop: CASSYGGGQETQYF. CDR3 nucleotide sequence: TGTGCCAGCAGTTATGGGGGCGGACAAGAGACCCAGTACTTC.